This T cell receptor beta chain originates from a study of blood T cell repertoires in COVID-19. About the study: PBMCs, B-cell-depleted T cells, or T cells provided the cDNA or gDNA that made up the material.

Data came from immunoSEQ multiplex PCR; TCRdb stores just in-frame clones and leaves some out. Counted here are about 200,000 clones, approximately 82% occurring once; the ten biggest clones make up about 13%. There are 14 residues in the CDR3. The germline CDR1 and CDR2 sequences are SGHRS and YFSETQ. V shed 4 bases and J shed 6 bases, with 13 bases lying between them. The J gene is TRBJ1-4, the V gene TRBV5-1; D not certain. The sequence was collected from a human donor in a cohort sampled during active COVID-19. The specimen sequenced was peripheral blood. This CDR3 is CASSMGGNDEKLFF. The CDR3 DNA reads as TGCGCCAGCAGCATGGGAGGGAATGATGAAAAACTGTTTTTT.